This record looks at one T cell receptor beta chain sequence and its context. Its antigen remains unknown. In each case, RNA was isolated and then reverse transcribed into cDNA as the sequencing template. Clones were read by immunoSEQ multiplex PCR, and TCRdb kept only the in-frame ones, dropping some. Here the sample spans around 300,000 clones, roughly 63% being singletons. The sample's treatment: oral pan-JAK inhibitor, 5-10 mg twice daily. Peripheral blood samples and lesional scalp punch biopsies were obtained from alopecia areata patients. These data belong to a study of CD8+ T cells in alopecia areata. For the study at large: Among treated patients, oral tofacitinib was administered at 5 to 10 mg twice daily. For treated patients, severity scores reflected the percentage of scalp area affected. Whole-study findings and limits: Persistence in scalp and blood during tofacitinib was observed for many expanded lesional clones.

With V trimmed by 7 bases and J by 4 bases, 8 bases remained unmatched. Germline V gene lookup returns CDR1 SQVTM and CDR2 ANQGSEA. The CDR3 is 13 amino acids. This TCR was sampled from a human donor with alopecia areata. The chain is built from TRBV29-1 and TRBJ2-7, with 9 bases identical to TRBD1. Source: CD4+ T cells sorted from blood, taken around week 54, from a patient treated with tofacitinib. The CDR3: CSGGRQGGYEQYF. The DNA of the CDR3 is TGCAGCGGTGGTAGACAGGGGGGTTACGAGCAGTACTTC.